This T cell receptor beta chain was sequenced in a study of OX40 agonist ivuxolimab in advanced cancers. Turning to the overall study: Ivuxolimab was an agonistic, fully human IgG2 monoclonal antibody directed against OX40 (CD134), a costimulatory receptor. Intravenous ivuxolimab was administered to patients every 2 weeks at six dose levels: 0.01, 0.1, 0.3, 1.5, 3 and 10 mg/kg. Of the roughly 53 patients in dose escalation, about 20 had hepatocellular carcinoma, roughly 15 had melanoma, 9 had renal cell carcinoma and 9 had head and neck cancer. In the dose-escalation cohort, around 80% of patients were male, and the mean age was 60 years with a range of about 20 to 79. Prior anti-PD-1, anti-PD-L1 or anti-CTLA-4 therapy was permitted, and 40% to 50% of dose-escalation patients had received checkpoint inhibitors. Partial responses occurred in three dose-escalation patients: two with cutaneous melanoma and one with hepatocellular carcinoma. The purpose of peripheral TCRbeta sequencing was to test whether ivuxolimab changed TCR sequence diversity and led to clonal T-cell expansion. The paper reports the monotherapy dose-escalation portion (N of about 50 patients) of the phase I ivuxolimab trial.

Genomic DNA was extracted from sorted cells for sequencing of the TCRbeta CDR3 region. TCRbeta CDR3 regions were sequenced using the immunoSEQ Assay. TCRdb obtained this table from immuneACCESS and retained in-frame rearrangements with V and J assigned. These tables miss some clones; where compared with another copy, unresolved V genes account for less than half of the shortfall, and the remainder is unexplained. The sample data list about 80,000 clones, and 90% of these were observed just once. The ten most abundant clones make up around 2% of the sample. According to the germline V gene (reference sequence), CDR1 reads SGHNT and CDR2 reads YYREEE. The CDR3 contains 14 residues, cysteine and phenylalanine counted. Only the CDR3 part of the read is kept: 42 bases, read in frame from the first base. V drops 4 bases and J drops 5 bases, leaving 16 bases in between. Study-wide conclusions, independent of this receptor: At doses of 0.1 to 3.0 mg/kg, clonal expansion of both CD4+ and CD8+ T cells in blood was seen between baseline and week 6. After ivuxolimab, more expanded clones were found on average in CD8+ T cells than in CD4+ T cells. Low levels of normalized T-cell clonal expansion were also shown by some nonresponding patients. Which antigens the clonally expanded peripheral T cells were specific for was not determined. In partial responders in the 0.1-3.0 mg/kg groups, normalized peripheral clonal expansion was found to be among the lowest, especially among CD8+ T cells.

Comments on this clone: Which antigen it targets is not known. Base qualities are not provided; no much larger clone lies one nucleotide away.

The trial excluded patients who had a history of autoimmune disease or were on systemic immunosuppression. Peripheral blood for TCR sequencing was collected from all dose cohorts at baseline, on cycle 4 day 1, and on cycle 7 day 1. The samples were taken from a phase I, first-in-human, multicenter, open-label dose-escalation trial of ivuxolimab. Adults with locally advanced or metastatic melanoma, renal cell carcinoma, hepatocellular carcinoma or head and neck squamous cell carcinoma were enrolled in the trial. Before TCR sequencing, CD4+ T cells and CD8+ T cells were sorted from peripheral blood as separate populations.

The chain couples TRBV5-4 to TRBJ2-7, with TRBD2 as a weak D call on 6 bases. This sample comprised CD4+ or CD8+ T cells sorted from blood, obtained in a trial of the OX40 agonist ivuxolimab. The origin of this receptor is an adult with an advanced solid tumor such as melanoma, head and neck, liver or kidney cancer. The CDR3 protein is CASSQPSVPNEQYF. The DNA sequence follows: TGTGCCAGCAGCCAACCTAGCGTCCCCAACGAGCAGTACTTC. With the portions outside the CDR3 filled from the reference TRBV5-4 and TRBJ2-7 genes, the complete variable region becomes ETGVTQSPTHLIKTRGQQVTLRCSSQSGHNTVSWYQQALGQGPQFIFQYYREEENGRGNFPPRFSGLQFPNYSSELNVNALELDDSALYLCASSQPSVPNEQYFGPGTRLTVT.